These 2 T cell receptor beta chains were sequenced from one sample in a study of vaccination effects on CD4 cells after COVID-19. Following an approximately ten-day culture, CD4+ T cells were purified. No antigens are known for them. Assay: immunoSEQ multiplex PCR; the TCRdb copy retains only in-frame clones and omits some. In the table there are about 37,000 clones, 65% to 85% of which are singletons. Sequenced here: CD4+ T cells from PBMCs cultured without peptide, sampled before COVID-19 vaccination. Receptors were obtained from a human donor who received a COVID-19 vaccine.

The chain is built from TRBV6-1 and TRBJ2-7; 11 bases align to TRBD1. CDR3 length: 16 amino acids. The V gene end was trimmed by 4 bases and the J gene end by 3 bases; junction bases not matched to a gene: 8. Germline V gene data show CDR1 as MNHNS and CDR2 as SASEGT. CDR3 in amino acids: CASSATWTGGNYEQYF. The CDR3 DNA sequence: TGTGCCAGCAGTGCCACCTGGACAGGGGGCAACTACGAGCAGTACTTC.

In this sample, this clone turned up a few times. The chain uses TRBV2 and TRBJ2-1; TRBD2 might be the D (6 bases). With 6 bases removed from V and 2 bases from J, the gap between germline ends came to 11 bases. The CDR3 is 14 amino acids. Germline CDR1 reads SNHLY; CDR2 reads FYNNEI. For the CDR3, the DNA is TGTGCCAGCAGCCGACTAGGACCCTACAATGAGCAGTTCTTC. This translates into CASSRLGPYNEQFF.